These T cell receptor beta chains were read from a single sample in a study of cytomegalovirus exposure and HLA in healthy donors. TCRdb's copy holds only in-frame clones and misses some; the assay was immunoSEQ multiplex PCR. Of around 150,000 clones listed, 80% to 85% are singletons. Sequencing was performed on PBMCs. The receptors come from a woman between 50 and 59 years old in good health and CMV-seropositive. CDR3s include the opening cysteine and the closing phenylalanine or tryptophan. D genes are given only for firm matches. Size is omitted from some rows. Given values are once, few, many or a class for expanded clones.

V gene	D gene	J gene	clone size	CDR3 protein	CDR3 DNA
TRBV18	NA	TRBJ2-3	few	CASSPPQSTDTQYF	TGTGCCAGCTCACCACCCCAGAGCACAGATACGCAGTATTTT
TRBV5-1	TRBD1	TRBJ1-1	NA	CASSLRIDSRGPNTEAFF	TGCGCCAGCAGCTTACGGATTGATTCCAGGGGGCCGAACACTGAAGCTTTCTTT
TRBV27	NA	TRBJ2-3	NA	CASLATSTDTQYF	TGTGCCAGCTTAGCGACTAGCACAGATACGCAGTATTTT
TRBV7-9	NA	TRBJ2-7	NA	CASSLSQGFGEQYF	TGTGCCAGCAGCTTATCCCAGGGCTTTGGCGAGCAGTACTTC
TRBV2	NA	TRBJ2-1	NA	CASISGLTYNEQFF	TGTGCCAGCATTTCAGGATTAACCTACAATGAGCAGTTCTTC
TRBV7-6	NA	TRBJ2-5	NA	CASSLIQNPGTQYF	TGTGCCAGCAGCTTGATCCAAAATCCAGGGACCCAGTACTTC
TRBV2	NA	TRBJ1-1	NA	CASCRGLNTEAFF	TGTGCCAGCTGCCGGGGATTGAACACTGAAGCTTTCTTT
TRBV19	NA	TRBJ2-1	NA	CASSRRSGEQFF	TGTGCCAGTAGTCGAAGATCAGGGGAGCAGTTCTTC
TRBV18	TRBD2	TRBJ2-1	NA	CASSPGEGPYNEQFF	TGTGCCAGCTCACCAGGGGAGGGGCCCTACAATGAGCAGTTCTTC
TRBV6-5	TRBD1	TRBJ1-3	NA	CASRQGTGGIDTIYF	TGTGCCAGCAGACAAGGGACAGGCGGGATTGACACCATATATTTT
TRBV2	NA	TRBJ2-7	NA	CASSSYEQYF	TGTGCCAGTTCTAGCTACGAGCAGTACTTC